This entry lists 29 T cell receptor beta chains sequenced from one sample in a study of T cells in localized non-small cell lung cancer (dated by TCRdb to 2020 to 2022). The library was produced with the immunoSEQ multiplex PCR assay. TCRdb holds this immuneACCESS table with in-frame rearrangements only. Some clones are missing; in checked studies, unresolved V genes explain under half, and the rest has no known cause. The sample profile shows fewer than 35,000 clones; 94% of them were found once. Jointly, the top ten make up about 0.73% of the sample. This specimen was peripheral blood, taken before any cancer treatment. The receptors stem from a woman aged 35 to 70 with stage I lung adenocarcinoma.

The chain joins TRBV7-9 to TRBJ2-1, with 12 bases identical to TRBD1. Looked up from germline, CDR1 is SEHNR and CDR2 is FQNEAQ (reference sequence). V was pared by 1 base and J by 13 bases, with 8 bases of the junction left unmatched. This CDR3 is 15 amino acids long. The CDR3 bases are TGTGCCAGCAGCTTAGGGGGGACAGGGGGCTTAGGTCAGTTCTTC. Translated, it gives CASSLGGTGGLGQFF.

The chain recombines TRBV7-2 with TRBJ1-3, with D perhaps TRBD1 (6 bases). This CDR3 region has 14 residues. Trimming left V 5 bases short and J 7 bases short, with 15 bases between. Looked up from germline, CDR1 is SGHTA and CDR2 is FQGNSA. The CDR3 sequence is CASSPPRGGNTIYF. CDR3 DNA sequence: TGTGCCAGCAGCCCCCCCAGGGGAGGGAACACCATATATTTT.

The rearrangement uses TRBV5-1 and TRBJ2-1; D is possibly TRBD2 (6 bases). Germline V gene lookup returns CDR1 SGHRS and CDR2 YFSETQ. The CDR3 length is 14 residues. V was cut by 1 base and J by 7 bases, with 12 bases left in between. The CDR3 protein is CASSLTGTFNEQFF. CDR3 in DNA: TGCGCCAGCAGCTTGACGGGGACTTTTAATGAGCAGTTCTTC.

For this clone: At one of its ends the junction is not consistent with the germline gene, which may arise from a read error. This chain links TRBV6-1 with TRBJ2-5; the match to TRBD1 covers 9 bases. The V gene's germline CDR1 is MNHNS and CDR2 SASEGT. The CDR3 length is 14 residues. CDR3 protein: CASREGQGRKTQYF. The CDR3 region has the DNA TGTGCCAGCAGAGAAGGACAGGGGAGAAAGACCCAGTACTTC.

The chain links TRBV6-5 to TRBJ1-1; possible D gene TRBD1, 5 bases. CDR1 is MNHEY and CDR2 is SVGAGI in the germline V gene. With 5 bases removed from V and 0 bases from J, the gap between germline ends came to 10 bases. The length of the CDR3 is 14 residues. The CDR3 nucleotides are TGTGCCAGCAGTCGGGACGTTATGAACACTGAAGCTTTCTTT. Translated, it gives CASSRDVMNTEAFF.

The rearrangement links TRBV18 to TRBJ2-7; TRBD1 is a possible D gene (6 bases). The V gene lost 6 bases and the J gene lost 4 bases, with 13 bases spanning the gap. Germline CDR1 reads KGHSH; CDR2 reads LQKENI. The CDR3 consists of 13 residues. CDR3 protein: CASSRDTKYEQYF. CDR3 sequence (DNA): TGTGCCAGCTCGAGGGACACTAAGTACGAGCAGTACTTC.

The V and J genes are TRBV23-1 and TRBJ2-1, with 16 bases that match TRBD2. TRBV23-1 counts as an open reading frame of uncertain function. The CDR3 has 22 amino acids. V gave up 8 bases and J gave up 1 base; unmatched junction bases: 20. The CDR3 here is CASQSFCRGLAGGPISYNEQFF. DNA for the CDR3: TGCGCCAGCCAATCATTTTGCCGGGGACTAGCGGGAGGGCCCATATCCTACAATGAGCAGTTCTTC.

The rearrangement joins TRBV28 to TRBJ1-2; D is unresolved. Germline CDR1 reads MDHEN; CDR2 reads SYDVKM. The CDR3 is made up of 11 amino acids. Trimming shortened V by 3 bases and J by 5 bases, and 4 bases separated the two germline ends. The CDR3 loop reads CASSFRYGYTF. The DNA for the CDR3 is TGTGCCAGCAGTTTCCGGTATGGCTACACCTTC.

This chain links TRBV28 with TRBJ1-5; D possibly corresponds to TRBD1 (5 bases). Germline loops: CDR1 MDHEN, CDR2 SYDVKM. This CDR3 is 19 amino acids long. Trimming pared 6 bases from V and 0 bases from J, leaving 24 bases between. The CDR3 sequence is CASSQTGGLRTYSNQPQHF. In nucleotides, the CDR3 is TGTGCCAGCAGCCAAACAGGAGGGTTGAGAACTTATAGCAATCAGCCCCAGCATTTT. The full variable domain, completed using reference TRBV28 and TRBJ1-5, is DVKVTQSSRYLVKRTGEKVFLECVQDMDHENMFWYRQDPGLGLRLIYFSYDVKMKEKGDIPEGYSVSREKKERFSLILESASTNQTSMYLCASSQTGGLRTYSNQPQHFGDGTRLSIL.

The V gene is TRBV19, the J gene TRBJ2-2, with D unclear. In germline, CDR1 is LNHDA, CDR2 SQIVND (reference sequence). The CDR3 covers 14 residues. Trimming pared 7 bases from V and 3 bases from J, leaving 12 bases between. DNA for the CDR3: TGTGCCAGTACTGGGAACAGTGACACCGGGGAGCTGTTTTTT. Translating it yields CASTGNSDTGELFF.

This clone was counted a single time. The CDR3 DNA is TGTGCCAGCTCACCGGGCCAGCAAGAGACCCAGTACTTC. Amino acids: CASSPGQQETQYF. The gene calls are TRBV18 and TRBJ2-5; D ambiguous. Germline V CDR1 and CDR2: KGHSH, LQKENI. Trimming cost V 3 bases and J 2 bases, with 7 bases left between them. The CDR3 has 13 residues.

This chain links TRBV20-1 with TRBJ1-1, with D perhaps TRBD1 (5 bases). Per germline, CDR1 DFQATT and CDR2 SNEGSKA (reference sequence). V was cut by 7 bases and J by 3 bases, with 9 bases left in between. CDR3 length: 11 residues. CDR3: CSVAGDTEAFF. The CDR3 DNA reads TGCAGTGTCGCGGGGGACACTGAAGCTTTCTTT.

The rearrangement joins TRBV6-1 to TRBJ2-1, with unresolved D. CDR3 size: 15 residues. Trimming pared 2 bases from V and 9 bases from J, leaving 17 bases between. Germline V CDR1 and CDR2: MNHNS, SASEGT. The CDR3 nucleotides read TGTGCCAGCAGTGAAATGGTCAGTAACCCAACTGAGCAGTTCTTC. Encoded protein: CASSEMVSNPTEQFF.

This chain links TRBV5-4 with TRBJ2-7; D call uncertain. Germline V gives CDR1 SGHNT, CDR2 YYREEE (reference sequence). The V and J ends lost 1 base and 4 bases respectively, with 12 bases between them. This CDR3 is 14 amino acids long. CDR3 amino acids: CASSLSGQTYEQYF. The CDR3 DNA sequence: TGTGCCAGCAGCTTGTCGGGTCAGACGTACGAGCAGTACTTC.

The chain combines TRBV7-9 with TRBJ1-5; weak D call: TRBD1 (5 bases). Germline V lookup: CDR1 SEHNR, CDR2 FQNEAQ (reference sequence). Trimming cost V 2 bases and J 1 base, with 6 bases left between them. The CDR3 runs 14 residues. As DNA, the CDR3 is TGTGCCAGCAGCTTACGGGGGAGCAATCAGCCCCAGCATTTT. Its protein product is CASSLRGSNQPQHF.

CDR3 amino acids: CASSQVLGTYEQYF. CDR3 DNA: TGCGCCAGCAGCCAAGTCTTGGGTACCTACGAGCAGTACTTC. The chain employs TRBV4-3 and TRBJ2-7; D remains ambiguous. V shed 1 base and J shed 2 bases, with 9 bases lying between them. This CDR3 spans 14 amino acids. In germline, CDR1 is LGHNA, CDR2 YSLEER.

The chain combines TRBV5-1 with TRBJ2-5, with 10 bases aligning to TRBD2. CDR1 and CDR2 (germline): SGHRS, YFSETQ. The CDR3 length is 17 residues. Trimming took 4 bases from V and 4 from J; bases not matched to a gene: 13. Here the CDR3 DNA reads TGCGCCAGCAGCCCTTTAGCGGGGGGCCGTTCGGGAGAGACCCAGTACTTC. Translating gives CASSPLAGGRSGETQYF.

The rearrangement uses TRBV9 and TRBJ2-3; 15 bases line up with TRBD2. The CDR3 totals 17 residues. Trimming cost V 0 bases and J 4 bases; bases outside gene matches: 3. Germline V gives CDR1 SGDLS, CDR2 YYNGEE. The DNA of the CDR3 is TGTGCCAGCAGCGTAGTCGGACTAGCGGGAGGGCCAGATACGCAGTATTTT. Translation: CASSVVGLAGGPDTQYF.

This clone was counted a single time. The V gene is TRBV7-6, the J gene TRBJ1-4; weak D call: TRBD1 (6 bases). This CDR3 spans 17 amino acids. The V gene's germline CDR1 is SGHVS and CDR2 FNYEAQ. Trimming took off 5 bases at V and 11 bases at J, with 27 bases between the two ends. CDR3 sequence: CASSPETRTVHLGKLFF. DNA for the CDR3: TGTGCCAGCAGCCCGGAGACCAGGACAGTGCACTTGGGGAAACTGTTTTTT. Drawing the rest from reference TRBV7-6 and TRBJ1-4, the complete variable domain is GAGVSQSPRYKVTKRGQDVALRCDPISGHVSLYWYRQALGQGPEFLTYFNYEAQQDKSGLPNDRFSAERPEGSISTLTIQRTEQRDSAMYRCASSPETRTVHLGKLFFGSGTQLSVL.

This clone was found a few times. The DNA of the CDR3 is TGTGCCAGCAACACCCCTAGGGGCGGGGGCGACACTGAAGCTTTCTTT. Translated, it gives CASNTPRGGGDTEAFF. The V and J genes are TRBV28 and TRBJ1-1, with D perhaps matching TRBD1 (6 bases). The CDR3 contains 16 residues. The V end lost 7 bases, the J end lost 3 bases, and 21 bases lay between the germline ends. Per the germline V gene, CDR1 is MDHEN and CDR2 is SYDVKM.

This clone occurred a few times. The chain is built from TRBV10-1 and TRBJ2-3; TRBD2 matches at 8 bases. CDR3 size: 14 residues. V was pared by 5 bases and J by 4 bases, with 5 bases of the junction left unmatched. The germline CDR1 and CDR2 sequences are WNHNN and SYGVQD (reference sequence). The CDR3 spells CASSRTSNADTQYF. In DNA, the CDR3 is TGCGCCAGCAGTAGGACTAGCAATGCAGATACGCAGTATTTT.

The rearrangement joins TRBV29-1 to TRBJ1-1; no definite D call. Germline V lookup: CDR1 SQVTM, CDR2 ANQGSEA. V gave up 4 bases and J gave up 8 bases, with 20 bases separating them. The CDR3 loop spans 14 amino acids. CDR3 in amino acids: CSVAPGQAVLEAFF. CDR3 in DNA: TGCAGCGTTGCGCCCGGTCAAGCGGTTTTAGAAGCTTTCTTT.

This CDR3 is CASSIIGLAGHEQYF. The CDR3 DNA sequence: TGTGCCAGTAGTATCATAGGCCTAGCGGGACACGAGCAGTACTTC. The V and J genes are TRBV19 and TRBJ2-7, with 9 positions matching TRBD2. Looked up from germline, CDR1 is LNHDA and CDR2 is SQIVND (reference sequence). The CDR3 runs to 15 residues. Germline trimming cut 3 bases from V and 5 bases from J; bases unmatched to any gene: 8.

The chain joins TRBV14 to TRBJ2-3, with 9 bases identical to TRBD1. Germline values: CDR1 SGHDN, CDR2 FVKESK. The CDR3 has 19 residues. The V and J ends lost 0 bases and 5 bases, in that order; junction bases with no gene match: 15. CDR3 sequence (DNA): TGTGCCAGCAGCCAAGATAGGCGGGACAGGGCTCGCCGTCGAGATACGCAGTATTTT. It specifies CASSQDRRDRARRRDTQYF.

This chain links TRBV4-3 with TRBJ1-2; TRBD1 agrees at 7 bases. This CDR3 spans 15 amino acids. Germline V CDR1 and CDR2: LGHNA, YSLEER. Unmatched junction bases numbered 9, after V lost 1 base and J lost 7 bases. The chain's CDR3 is CASSQAETGSGGYTF. The CDR3 DNA reads as TGCGCCAGCAGCCAAGCCGAGACAGGGTCGGGTGGCTACACCTTC.

CDR3 loop: CASSQGIGTGTSQAFF. DNA of the CDR3: TGCGCCAGCAGCCAGGGGATTGGGACAGGGACTTCCCAAGCTTTCTTT. The chain recombines TRBV4-3 with TRBJ1-1; TRBD1 matches 9 bases. This CDR3 region has 16 residues. Germline values: CDR1 LGHNA, CDR2 YSLEER. J was trimmed by 9 bases and V by 3 bases; bases with no gene match: 14.

The J gene is TRBJ1-6, the V gene TRBV5-4; D ambiguous. CDR1 and CDR2 from the germline V gene are SGHNT and YYREEE (reference sequence). The V gene lost 0 bases and the J gene lost 15 bases, with 10 bases spanning the gap. The CDR3 consists of 12 residues. Written as DNA, the CDR3 is TGTGCCAGCAGCTTGGTGGGCGAGGTCCTCCACTTT. This gives the protein CASSLVGEVLHF.

The chain has TRBV13 and TRBJ1-5, with D possibly TRBD1 on 6 matching bases. Germline-derived CDR1 and CDR2 are PRHDT and FYEKMQ (reference sequence). V was cut by 5 bases and J by 4 bases, with 12 bases left in between. This CDR3 is 14 amino acids long. The CDR3 is CASSIRGRNQPQHF. In nucleotides, the CDR3 is TGTGCCAGCAGCATCAGGGGAAGGAATCAGCCCCAGCATTTT.

The DNA for the CDR3 is TGCGCCAGCAGGGCGGGGGGCAGCAATAACTATGGCTACACCTTC. Encoded protein: CASRAGGSNNYGYTF. V and J are TRBV4-3 and TRBJ1-2, with D perhaps TRBD1 (6 bases). The germline V and J ends were trimmed by 6 bases and 1 base, with 15 bases remaining between them. Per the germline V gene, CDR1 is LGHNA and CDR2 is YSLEER. The CDR3 length is 15 residues.